The 23 T cell receptor beta chains in this list originate from one sample, sequenced in a study of T cells in Graves' hyperthyroidism and ophthalmopathy. What was amplified from RNA transcripts were TCR beta CDR3 regions. The primer set for the first-round RT-PCR of the TCR CDR3 was HTBI. Using its own MiXCR run on the multiplex PCR reads, TCRdb lists one record per CDR3 protein. This table has 610,000 or so distinct CDR3 sequences, around 46% appearing once. Sequenced: peripheral blood or thyroid tissue (not recorded which). These receptors were collected from a woman aged 18-35 years with Graves' hyperthyroidism.

This clonotype was seen repeatedly, ten times or more. CDR3 bases: TGTGCCAGTGGGGACTCAGCCTACGAGCAGTACTTC. Protein sequence: CASGDSAYEQYF. The chain combines TRBV19 with TRBJ2-7; D is perhaps TRBD2 (6 bases). Per germline, CDR1 LNHDA and CDR2 SQIVND (reference sequence). V was pared by 8 bases and J by 2 bases, with 10 bases between. The CDR3 covers 12 residues.

This clonotype was recorded many times. The chain is built from TRBV5-1 and TRBJ1-5; tentatively, D is TRBD1 (5 bases). CDR1 and CDR2 from the germline V gene are SGHRS and YFSETQ. Deletions cut 5 bases from V and 2 bases from J, with 14 bases between. This CDR3 has 15 amino acids. The CDR3, as DNA: TGCGCCAGCAGTGATCAGGGATGGGGCAATCAGCCCCAGCATTTT. Translating gives CASSDQGWGNQPQHF.

This chain links TRBV24-1 with TRBJ2-5; D is possibly TRBD1 (5 bases). Trimming took 7 bases from V and 4 from J, leaving 21 bases between them. Looked up from germline, CDR1 is KGHDR and CDR2 is SFDVKD. This CDR3 spans 16 amino acids. CDR3 loop: CATSLPTATSAETQYF. The CDR3 nucleotides read TGTGCCACCAGCTTGCCGACAGCCACCTCGGCAGAGACCCAGTACTTC.

This clonotype has at least ten counts. The chain uses TRBV7-2 and TRBJ1-4; D is perhaps TRBD1 (5 bases). The CDR3 length is 16 residues. Per germline, CDR1 SGHTA and CDR2 FQGNSA. V gave up 5 bases and J gave up 7 bases, with 20 bases separating them. As DNA, the CDR3 is TGTGCCAGCAGCCCGCCCCCACCGGGGGAGGCTGAAAAACTGTTTTTT. It encodes CASSPPPPGEAEKLFF.

A note on this clonotype: One junction end disagrees with the germline gene, perhaps due to a read error. The V gene is TRBV24-1, the J gene TRBJ2-3; 8 positions match TRBD1. This CDR3 spans 15 amino acids. Germline assignment: CDR1 KGHDR and CDR2 SFDVKD. CDR3 bases: TGTGCCAGCAGTCCTGCAGGGGGCGGCACAGATACGCAGTATTTT. Amino acid sequence: CASSPAGGGTDTQYF.

The V and J genes are TRBV11-1 and TRBJ2-7; TRBD2 aligns across 11 bases. Germline CDR1 reads SGHAT; CDR2 reads FQDESV (reference sequence). The CDR3 is 15 residues long. V shed 5 bases, J shed 9 bases, and the junction held 12 bases outside the gene matches. CDR3 loop: CASSPSLAGGHGQYF. CDR3 in DNA: TGTGCCAGCAGCCCCAGCCTAGCGGGAGGCCACGGGCAGTACTTC.

This clonotype has more than one count but fewer than ten. The chain carries TRBV24-1 and TRBJ2-7, with 7 bases identical to TRBD2. Germline loops: CDR1 KGHDR, CDR2 SFDVKD. This CDR3 has 15 residues. Germline trimming cut 9 bases from V and 2 bases from J; bases unmatched to any gene: 12. CDR3 amino acids: CATGPSGLDPYEQYF. DNA for the CDR3: TGTGCCACCGGTCCAAGCGGACTAGACCCCTACGAGCAGTACTTC.

This clonotype was counted a few times. The V gene is TRBV19, the J gene TRBJ1-5; TRBD1 matches at 7 bases. The length of the CDR3 is 16 residues. CDR1 is LNHDA, CDR2 SQIVND, per germline (reference sequence). Germline trimming cut 3 bases from V and 9 bases from J; bases unmatched to any gene: 14. CDR3 loop: CASSIGGQVAAPPQHF. The CDR3 nucleotides read TGTGCCAGTAGTATCGGAGGACAGGTGGCTGCCCCGCCCCAGCATTTT.

This clonotype was seen many times. The V and J genes are TRBV5-1 and TRBJ2-7; a weak D match, TRBD1 (5 bases). Germline CDR1 reads SGHRS; CDR2 reads YFSETQ. The CDR3 consists of 16 residues. V was cut by 1 base and J by 1 base, with 15 bases left in between. Here the CDR3 reads CASSLLGPASSYEQYF. In DNA form, the CDR3 reads TGCGCCAGCAGCTTGCTGGGGCCTGCCAGTTCCTACGAGCAGTACTTC. Combining the CDR3 with reference TRBV5-1 and TRBJ2-7 gives the whole variable domain KAGVTQTPRYLIKTRGQQVTLSCSPISGHRSVSWYQQTPGQGLQFLFEYFSETQRNKGNFPGRFSGRQFSNSRSEMNVSTLELGDSALYLCASSLLGPASSYEQYFGPGTRLTVT.

The sample holds many counts of this clonotype. J is TRBJ2-7 and V is TRBV5-4; D remains unclear. CDR1 and CDR2 from the germline V gene are SGHNT and YYREEE (reference sequence). This CDR3 contains 15 residues. With 3 bases removed from V and 3 bases from J, the gap between germline ends came to 16 bases. Here the CDR3 reads CASSSLEHGLYEQYF. The DNA for the CDR3 is TGTGCCAGCAGCTCGCTAGAACACGGGCTCTACGAGCAGTACTTC.

This clonotype was seen many times. This chain connects TRBV12-5 to TRBJ1-5; D might be TRBD1 (5 bases). The CDR3 totals 16 residues. CDR1 and CDR2 from the germline V gene are LGHNT and FRNRAP. Between the trimmed V and J ends, which lost 0 bases and 5 bases, there was a span of 14 bases. For the CDR3, the DNA is TGTGCTAGTGGTTTGGTAACCCCTTCAGGGTATCAGCCCCAGCATTTT. Its protein is CASGLVTPSGYQPQHF.

This clonotype occurred a few times. The chain combines TRBV20-1 with TRBJ2-3; 8 positions match TRBD2. V gave up 4 bases and J gave up 8 bases; unmatched junction bases: 14. This CDR3 has 15 amino acids. Germline-derived CDR1 and CDR2 are DFQATT and SNEGSKA (reference sequence). CDR3: CSATELAGPLGTQYF. The CDR3 DNA sequence: TGCAGTGCTACTGAGCTAGCGGGCCCCCTAGGTACGCAGTATTTT.

The chain uses TRBV10-3 and TRBJ2-7; 14 bases agree with TRBD2. Germline lookup yields CDR1 ENHRY and CDR2 SYGVKD. V gave up 6 bases and J gave up 2 bases; unmatched junction bases: 6. The CDR3 sequence is 16 residues long. The CDR3 DNA sequence: TGTGCCATCAGCGGGGGACTAGCGGGAGCGGCCTACGAGCAGTACTTC. Protein sequence: CAISGGLAGAAYEQYF.

This clonotype was counted once. The chain employs TRBV7-8 and TRBJ2-1, with 10 bases identical to TRBD2. With V trimmed by 2 bases and J by 9 bases, 10 bases remained unmatched. The germline V gene encodes CDR1 SGHVS and CDR2 FQNEAQ. The CDR3 consists of 16 residues. The CDR3, as DNA: TGTGCCAGCAGCTTATACCCCTTTGCTAGCGGGAGTGAGCAGTTCTTC. It translates to CASSLYPFASGSEQFF.

This clonotype was recorded at least ten times. J is TRBJ1-1 and V is TRBV12-3 or TRBV12-4; no definite D call. The germline V and J ends were trimmed by 0 bases and 2 bases, with 10 bases remaining between them. The CDR3 is made up of 15 amino acids. CDR3 residues: CASSLAAGLNTEAFF. DNA of the CDR3: TGTGCCAGCAGTTTAGCGGCCGGGCTTAACACTGAAGCTTTCTTT.

The chain carries TRBV29-1 and TRBJ1-2; D perhaps matches TRBD1 (6 bases). The germline V gene encodes CDR1 SQVTM and CDR2 ANQGSEA. The CDR3 spans 14 residues. Trimming took off 5 bases at V and 2 bases at J, with 15 bases between the two ends. The CDR3 loop reads CSVSGGGGNYGYTF. The CDR3 DNA sequence: TGCAGCGTTAGTGGTGGCGGGGGCAACTATGGCTACACCTTC.

V is TRBV29-1 and J is TRBJ1-1; tentative D call: TRBD1 (5 bases). Germline lookup yields CDR1 SQVTM and CDR2 ANQGSEA. CDR3 length: 14 amino acids. The germline V and J ends were trimmed by 8 bases and 0 bases, with 16 bases remaining between them. The CDR3 spells CSLVGRAVNTEAFF. DNA of the CDR3: TGCAGCTTAGTGGGGCGTGCGGTGAACACTGAAGCTTTCTTT.

About this clonotype itself: A much bigger clone sits one base away, suggesting this may be a read error. The rearrangement uses TRBV9 and TRBJ1-3, with no clear D. The CDR3 is 13 amino acids. The V gene's germline CDR1 is SGDLS and CDR2 YYNGEE. With 7 bases removed from V and 2 bases from J, the gap between germline ends came to 10 bases. The CDR3 nucleotides are TGTGCCAGCGGGGAATTCACTGGAAACACCATATATTTT. Amino acids: CASGEFTGNTIYF.

This clonotype was recorded a few times. V is TRBV30 and J is TRBJ1-1, with 10 bases lining up with TRBD1. The germline CDR1 and CDR2 sequences are GTSNPN and SVGIG (reference sequence). V was clipped by 4 bases and J by 3 bases; unmatched bases: 8. This CDR3 is 15 amino acids long. The CDR3 nucleotides are TGTGCCTGGAACCTGGGGACAGGGGTTTACACTGAAGCTTTCTTT. This translates into CAWNLGTGVYTEAFF.

This chain links TRBV24-1 with TRBJ2-5, with D possibly called TRBD1 or TRBD2 (5 bases each). CDR3 length equals 11 residues. Per germline, CDR1 KGHDR and CDR2 SFDVKD. The chain's CDR3 is CALDGTRTQYF. In DNA, the CDR3 is TGTGCTCTAGACGGGACCAGGACCCAGTACTTC.

The rearrangement uses TRBV10-3 and TRBJ1-2, with a tentative D call TRBD1 (5 bases). The germline V and J ends were trimmed by 0 bases and 8 bases, with 10 bases remaining between them. The CDR3 is 13 residues long. The germline gives CDR1 ENHRY, CDR2 SYGVKD. The CDR3 sequence: CAISESCGDGYTF. CDR3 bases: TGTGCCATCAGTGAGTCCTGTGGGGACGGCTACACCTTC.

This clonotype has ten or more counts. The chain joins TRBV7-2 to TRBJ2-7; D is tentatively TRBD1 or TRBD2 (5 bases each). Germline CDR1 SGHTA, CDR2 FQGNSA. The CDR3 length is 15 residues. Between the trimmed V and J ends, which lost 1 base and 2 bases, there was a span of 12 bases. The CDR3 loop reads CASSLGPGAAYEQYF. The DNA for the CDR3 is TGTGCCAGCAGCTTAGGCCCCGGGGCAGCCTACGAGCAGTACTTC.

This clonotype was recorded at least ten times. The genes are TRBV5-1 and TRBJ2-2; 12 nucleotides align to TRBD2. The V and J ends lost 8 bases and 8 bases, in that order; junction bases with no gene match: 4. The CDR3 totals 13 residues. Germline CDR1 is SGHRS and CDR2 is YFSETQ. CDR3 in amino acids: CARTTSGSGELFF. CDR3 DNA: TGCGCCAGAACGACTAGCGGGAGTGGGGAGCTGTTTTTT.